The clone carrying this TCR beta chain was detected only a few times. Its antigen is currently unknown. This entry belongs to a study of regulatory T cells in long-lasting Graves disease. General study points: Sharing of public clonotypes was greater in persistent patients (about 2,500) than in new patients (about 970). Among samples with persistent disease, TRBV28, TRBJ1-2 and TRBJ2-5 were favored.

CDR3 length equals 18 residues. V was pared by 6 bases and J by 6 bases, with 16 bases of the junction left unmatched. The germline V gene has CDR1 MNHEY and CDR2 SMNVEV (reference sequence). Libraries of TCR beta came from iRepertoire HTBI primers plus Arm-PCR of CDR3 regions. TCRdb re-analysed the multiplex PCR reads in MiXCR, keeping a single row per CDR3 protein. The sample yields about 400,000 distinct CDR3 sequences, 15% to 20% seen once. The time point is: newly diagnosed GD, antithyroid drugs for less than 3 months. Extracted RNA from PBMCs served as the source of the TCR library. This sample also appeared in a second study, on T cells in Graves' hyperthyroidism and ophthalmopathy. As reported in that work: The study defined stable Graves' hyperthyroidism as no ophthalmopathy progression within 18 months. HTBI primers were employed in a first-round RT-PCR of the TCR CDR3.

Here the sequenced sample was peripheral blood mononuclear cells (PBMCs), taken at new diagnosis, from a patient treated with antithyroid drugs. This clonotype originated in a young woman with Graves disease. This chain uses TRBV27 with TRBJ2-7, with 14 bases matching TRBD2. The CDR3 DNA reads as TGTGCCAGCAGACCGGGACTAGCGGGAGTAAGATGGTCGGGCGAGCAGTACTTC. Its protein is CASRPGLAGVRWSGEQYF.